This passage covers 8 T cell receptor beta chains from one sample sequenced in a study of T cell responses to AZD1222 COVID-19 vaccine. TCRdb's copy holds only in-frame clones and misses some; the assay was immunoSEQ multiplex PCR. The repertoire holds roughly 120,000 clones, about 87% seen once, with about 1.6% in the top ten. The sequences come from peripheral blood, collected on day 0 of AZD1222 vaccination. These receptor sequences come from an adult in good health.

V gene TRBV3-1 (or the pseudogene TRBV3-2) combines with J gene TRBJ2-1; 10 bases align to TRBD2. V was clipped by 0 bases and J by 15 bases; unmatched bases: 11. The CDR3 runs 15 residues. Germline CDR1 is LGHDT and CDR2 is YNNKEL (reference sequence). The CDR3 spells CASSQDEAGGPVLFF. The CDR3 DNA follows: TGTGCCAGCAGCCAAGACGAAGCGGGAGGGCCGGTTCTGTTCTTC.

The chain links TRBV27 to TRBJ2-2; unclear D gene. The CDR3 contains 17 residues. V lost 1 base to trimming and J lost 1 base, with 13 bases between them. The germline V gene encodes CDR1 MNHEY and CDR2 SMNVEV (reference sequence). DNA of the CDR3: TGTGCCAGCAGTTTATTTCTGCCGACCCTGAACACCGGGGAGCTGTTTTTT. Translation gives CASSLFLPTLNTGELFF.

The rearrangement joins TRBV18 to TRBJ2-2; a possible D gene is TRBD2 (6 bases). CDR1 is KGHSH and CDR2 is LQKENI in the germline V gene. Trimming removed 4 bases at V and 0 bases at J, with 15 bases between. CDR3 size: 17 residues. The CDR3 nucleotides are TGTGCCAGCTCACAGACGGGACTCCTTGCGAACACCGGGGAGCTGTTTTTT. It is translated as CASSQTGLLANTGELFF.

This clone was seen a handful of times. This chain joins TRBV27 and TRBJ1-6; D may be TRBD1 (5 bases). The CDR3 consists of 13 residues. Per the germline V gene, CDR1 is MNHEY and CDR2 is SMNVEV (reference sequence). Deletions cut 3 bases from V and 7 bases from J, with 7 bases between. CDR3 DNA: TGTGCCAGCAGTTTCAGGGCCAATTCACCCCTCCACTTT. Translation: CASSFRANSPLHF.

The gene calls are TRBV18 and TRBJ1-1, with D tentatively TRBD1 (5 bases). The V and J ends lost 0 bases and 4 bases respectively, with 9 bases between them. The CDR3 loop spans 14 amino acids. CDR1 and CDR2 (germline): KGHSH, LQKENI. DNA for the CDR3: TGTGCCAGCTCACCACCGGGGGTTCCCACTGAAGCTTTCTTT. It translates to CASSPPGVPTEAFF.

The chain recombines TRBV18 with TRBJ1-1; TRBD1 might be the D (5 bases). CDR1 KGHSH and CDR2 LQKENI come from the germline V gene. The CDR3 length is 14 residues. Trimming pared 3 bases from V and 4 bases from J, leaving 12 bases between. The CDR3 sequence: CASSPGVGRTEAFF. DNA of the CDR3: TGTGCCAGCTCACCGGGGGTGGGTCGCACTGAAGCTTTCTTT.

The V and J genes are TRBV24-1 and TRBJ2-1; a possible D gene is TRBD2 (6 bases). Germline V lookup: CDR1 KGHDR, CDR2 SFDVKD. V was trimmed by 11 bases and J by 0 bases, leaving 10 bases between them. The CDR3 spans 13 residues. The CDR3 reads CAIGGSSYNEQFF. The DNA for the CDR3 is TGTGCCATCGGGGGAAGCTCCTACAATGAGCAGTTCTTC.

The chain joins TRBV19 to TRBJ2-7; a possible D gene is TRBD2 (7 bases). This CDR3 has 14 residues. CDR1 and CDR2 (germline): LNHDA, SQIVND (reference sequence). Between the trimmed V and J ends, which lost 3 bases and 3 bases, there was a span of 12 bases. The chain's CDR3 is CASSMAGAYYEQYF. CDR3 DNA: TGTGCCAGTAGTATGGCGGGGGCCTACTACGAGCAGTACTTC.